This TCR beta chain stems from a study of cytomegalovirus exposure and HLA in healthy donors. Overall study findings and caveats: One variant, a missense change in DCLRE1C, was linked in a later analysis to TCR beta V- and J-gene trimming. There were three CMV-associated chains whose specificity for CMV antigens was confirmed in vitro. Available immune exposure information was restricted to CMV serostatus only. Highly shared sequence variants in one cluster were likely a sequencing artifact.

CDR1 is SQVTM, CDR2 ANQGSEA, per germline. The CDR3 is 13 amino acids. V lost 2 bases and J 3 bases, leaving 11 bases between the germline ends. As regards this clone: Its matching antigen is unknown.

PCR used 60 Vbeta primers and 13 Jbeta primers. Method: immunoSEQ multiplex PCR; TCRdb's copy keeps in-frame clones and lacks some. The table includes approximately 280,000 clones, about 87% detected once. The receptor comes from a woman under 30 in good health and CMV-seronegative. The sample consisted of PBMCs. This chain uses TRBV29-1 with TRBJ2-7; D may be TRBD2 (5 bases). CDR3 sequence: CSVEYTGVYEQYF. The DNA of the CDR3 is TGCAGCGTTGAATATACCGGGGTCTACGAGCAGTACTTC.